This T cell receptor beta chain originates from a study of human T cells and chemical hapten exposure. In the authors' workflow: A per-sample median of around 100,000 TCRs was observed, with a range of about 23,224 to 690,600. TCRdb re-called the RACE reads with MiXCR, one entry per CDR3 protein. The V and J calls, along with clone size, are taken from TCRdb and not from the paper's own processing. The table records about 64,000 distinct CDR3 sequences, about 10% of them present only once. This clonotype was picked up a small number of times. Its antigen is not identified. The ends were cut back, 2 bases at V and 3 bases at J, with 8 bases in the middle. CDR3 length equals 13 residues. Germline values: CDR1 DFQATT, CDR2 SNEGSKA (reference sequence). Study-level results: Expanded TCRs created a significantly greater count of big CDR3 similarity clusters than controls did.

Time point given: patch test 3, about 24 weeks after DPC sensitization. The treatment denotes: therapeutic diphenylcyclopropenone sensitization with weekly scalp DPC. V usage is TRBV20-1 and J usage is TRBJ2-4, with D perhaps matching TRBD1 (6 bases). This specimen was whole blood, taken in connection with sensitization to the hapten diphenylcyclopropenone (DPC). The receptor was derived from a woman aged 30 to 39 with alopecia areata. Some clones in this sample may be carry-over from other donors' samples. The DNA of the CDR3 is TGCAGTGCTAGACAGGGGTTCAAAAACATTCAGTACTTC. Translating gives CSARQGFKNIQYF.